This TCR beta chain was identified during a study of blood T cell repertoires in COVID-19. Trimming cost V 3 bases and J 4 bases; bases outside gene matches: 12. This CDR3 has 17 amino acids. Germline assignment: CDR1 SGHNT and CDR2 YYREEE (reference sequence). Per the original methods: Amplifying reference gene primers gave estimates of nucleated cell counts. Sequencing was performed with immunoSEQ multiplex PCR; in TCRdb, only in-frame clones are kept and a portion is missing. V, J and clone size are taken as reported in that table, and D and trimming were inferred from the DNA itself. This sample has approximately 390,000 clones, with approximately 85% found just once. Cohorts were based on clinical histories the participants reported.

The specimen sequenced was PBMCs or T cells enriched from blood (not recorded which). The origin of this receptor is a woman aged 40 to 50 with acute COVID-19. V usage is TRBV5-4 and J usage is TRBJ2-3; 9 nucleotides align to TRBD1. The CDR3 bases are TGTGCCAGCAGCTCGCCTCAGCCGGGACAGGGCGCAGATACGCAGTATTTT. Translated, it gives CASSSPQPGQGADTQYF. Using reference TRBV5-4 and TRBJ2-3 for the parts outside the CDR3, the full variable domain is ETGVTQSPTHLIKTRGQQVTLRCSSQSGHNTVSWYQQALGQGPQFIFQYYREEENGRGNFPPRFSGLQFPNYSSELNVNALELDDSALYLCASSSPQPGQGADTQYFGPGTRLTVL.